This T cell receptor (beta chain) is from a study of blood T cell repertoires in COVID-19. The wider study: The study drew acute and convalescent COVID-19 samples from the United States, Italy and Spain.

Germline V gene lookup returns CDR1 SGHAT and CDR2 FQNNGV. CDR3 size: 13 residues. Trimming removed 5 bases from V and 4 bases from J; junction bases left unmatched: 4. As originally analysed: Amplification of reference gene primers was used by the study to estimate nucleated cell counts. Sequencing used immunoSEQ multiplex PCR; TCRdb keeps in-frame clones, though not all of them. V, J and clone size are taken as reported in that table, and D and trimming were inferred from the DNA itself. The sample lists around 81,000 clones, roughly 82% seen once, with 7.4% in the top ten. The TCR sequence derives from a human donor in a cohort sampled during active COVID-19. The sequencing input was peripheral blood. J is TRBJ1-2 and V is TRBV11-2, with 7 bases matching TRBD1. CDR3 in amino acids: CASSLTGSYGYTF. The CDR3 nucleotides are TGTGCCAGCAGCCTGACAGGGAGCTATGGCTACACCTTC.